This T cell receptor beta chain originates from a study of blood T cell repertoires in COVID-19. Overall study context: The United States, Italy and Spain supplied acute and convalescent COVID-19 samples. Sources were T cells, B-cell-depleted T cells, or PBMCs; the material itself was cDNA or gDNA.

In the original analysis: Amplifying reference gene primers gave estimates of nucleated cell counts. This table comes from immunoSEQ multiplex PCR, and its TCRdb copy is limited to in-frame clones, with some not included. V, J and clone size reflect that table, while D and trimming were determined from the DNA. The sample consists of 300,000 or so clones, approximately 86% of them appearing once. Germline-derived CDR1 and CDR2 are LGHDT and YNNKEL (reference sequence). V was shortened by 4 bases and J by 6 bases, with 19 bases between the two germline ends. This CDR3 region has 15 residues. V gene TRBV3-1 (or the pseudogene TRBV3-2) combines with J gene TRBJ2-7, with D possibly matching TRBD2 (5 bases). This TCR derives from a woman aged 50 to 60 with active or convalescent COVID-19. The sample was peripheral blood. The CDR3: CASSRAPLVAGEQYF. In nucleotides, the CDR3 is TGTGCCAGCAGCCGAGCCCCACTAGTGGCTGGCGAGCAGTACTTC.